Listed below are T cell receptor beta chains from one sample, sequenced in a study of OX40 agonist ivuxolimab in advanced cancers. The data were produced by immunoSEQ multiplex PCR, yet TCRdb's version contains in-frame clones alone and is incomplete. Of 94,000 or so clones in the sample, under 90% were seen once. Sequenced material: CD4+ or CD8+ T cells sorted from blood, taken in a trial of the OX40 agonist ivuxolimab. These receptor sequences come from an adult with an advanced solid tumor such as melanoma, head and neck, liver or kidney cancer. Each CDR3 is given with its conserved first and last residue. Fields, in order: CDR3 protein, CDR3 DNA, V gene, clone size, D gene, J gene. D genes are given only for firm matches. Size values are once, few and many counts, or a class for expanded clones, and some rows have none.

CDR3aa: CASRTGTVGGQPQHF
CDR3nt: TGTGCCAGCAGAACCGGGACAGTGGGAGGTCAGCCCCAGCATTTT
v_gene: TRBV6-1
abundance: few
d_gene: TRBD1
j_gene: TRBJ1-5

CDR3aa: CASGRQGSYEQYF
CDR3nt: TGTGCCAGCGGACGACAGGGATCCTACGAGCAGTACTTC
v_gene: TRBV25-1
abundance: once
d_gene: TRBD1
j_gene: TRBJ2-7

CDR3aa: CASSRFGASGRSHEQFF
CDR3nt: TGTGCCAGCAGCCGGTTCGGGGCTAGCGGGAGGAGCCATGAGCAGTTCTTC
v_gene: TRBV11-2
abundance: few
d_gene: TRBD2
j_gene: TRBJ2-1

CDR3aa: CASSPLGGQRTDTQYF
CDR3nt: TGTGCCAGCAGCCCCCTGGGCGGGCAAAGAACAGATACGCAGTATTTT
v_gene: TRBV5-6
abundance: .
d_gene: .
j_gene: TRBJ2-3

CDR3aa: CASSLLGEALNEQFF
CDR3nt: TGTGCCAGCAGCCTACTGGGCGAGGCCCTCAATGAGCAGTTCTTC
v_gene: TRBV7-3
abundance: .
d_gene: .
j_gene: TRBJ2-1

CDR3aa: CATTPGVNYYEQYF
CDR3nt: TGTGCCACCACGCCGGGGGTAAATTATTACGAGCAGTACTTC
v_gene: TRBV19
abundance: .
d_gene: .
j_gene: TRBJ2-7

CDR3aa: CASSATSEGFRGFYGYTF
CDR3nt: TGTGCCAGCAGCGCCACCTCAGAGGGGTTCAGAGGTTTCTATGGCTACACCTTC
v_gene: TRBV7-9
abundance: .
d_gene: .
j_gene: TRBJ1-2

CDR3aa: CASSQERADTQYF
CDR3nt: TGCGCCAGCAGCCAAGAAAGGGCAGATACGCAGTATTTT
v_gene: TRBV5-4
abundance: once
d_gene: .
j_gene: TRBJ2-3

CDR3aa: CASSSGPYSYEQYF
CDR3nt: TGTGCCAGCAGTTCAGGCCCGTATTCCTACGAGCAGTACTTC
v_gene: TRBV27
abundance: once
d_gene: .
j_gene: TRBJ2-7

CDR3aa: CASSLAGGPGEQYF
CDR3nt: TGCGCCAGCAGTCTAGCGGGAGGACCTGGGGAGCAGTACTTC
v_gene: TRBV10-1
abundance: .
d_gene: TRBD2
j_gene: TRBJ2-7

CDR3aa: CASSWSSGDNEQFF
CDR3nt: TGTGCCAGCAGTTGGTCTAGCGGGGACAATGAGCAGTTCTTC
v_gene: TRBV27
abundance: .
d_gene: TRBD2
j_gene: TRBJ2-1

CDR3aa: CASSPSSYEQYF
CDR3nt: TGTGCCAGCTCACCGTCCTCCTACGAGCAGTACTTC
v_gene: TRBV18
abundance: few
d_gene: .
j_gene: TRBJ2-7

CDR3aa: CASRTGGRGYGYTF
CDR3nt: TGTGCCAGCAGAACAGGGGGCCGGGGCTATGGCTACACCTTC
v_gene: TRBV6-1
abundance: .
d_gene: TRBD1
j_gene: TRBJ1-2

CDR3aa: CASSSRTHPTYEQYF
CDR3nt: TGTGCCAGCAGTTCAAGGACCCATCCCACCTACGAGCAGTACTTC
v_gene: TRBV7-9
abundance: .
d_gene: .
j_gene: TRBJ2-7